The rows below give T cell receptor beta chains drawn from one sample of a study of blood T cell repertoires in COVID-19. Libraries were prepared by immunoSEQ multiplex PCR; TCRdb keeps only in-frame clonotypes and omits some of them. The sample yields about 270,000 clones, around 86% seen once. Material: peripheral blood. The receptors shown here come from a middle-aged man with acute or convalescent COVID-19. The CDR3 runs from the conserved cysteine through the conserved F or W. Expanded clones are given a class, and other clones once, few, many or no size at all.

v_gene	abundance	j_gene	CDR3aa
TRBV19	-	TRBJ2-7	CASSIVEGTYEQYF
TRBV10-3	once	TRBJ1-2	CATQGQGGFGYTF
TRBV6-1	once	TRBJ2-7	CASSEETGTNQPLPVKGQYF
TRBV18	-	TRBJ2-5	CATKTSGQETQYF
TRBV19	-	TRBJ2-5	CASSIKGAGGETQYF
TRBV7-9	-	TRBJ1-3	CASSSTGDENTIYF
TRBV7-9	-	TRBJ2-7	CASSLNTYEQYF
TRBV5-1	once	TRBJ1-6	CASSLGQQDSPLHF
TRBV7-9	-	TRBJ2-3	CASSQGQGTDTQYF
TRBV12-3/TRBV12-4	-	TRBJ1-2	CASSSDTERGYTF
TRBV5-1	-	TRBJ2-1	CASSLEGAQSEQFF
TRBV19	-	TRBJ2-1	CASSITSSSLGEQFF
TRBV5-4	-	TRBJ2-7	CASSPGGASYEQYF
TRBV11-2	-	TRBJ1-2	CASSLSTGGDGYTF
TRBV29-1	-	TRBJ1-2	CSVESPGGVTSGYTF
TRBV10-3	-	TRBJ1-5	CAISGTGGADQPQHF
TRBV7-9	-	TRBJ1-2	CASSLYIGPGINYGYTF
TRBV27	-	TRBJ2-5	CASSPPPTEEETQYF
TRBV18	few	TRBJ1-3	CASSPNAGVQGNTIYF
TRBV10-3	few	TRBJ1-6	CAISGQGNSPLHF
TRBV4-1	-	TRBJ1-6	CASSQAADRGNNSPLHF
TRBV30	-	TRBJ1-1	CAWGTGMNTEAFF
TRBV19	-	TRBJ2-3	CASSTPGQGKDTQYF
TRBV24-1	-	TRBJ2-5	CATSDSGTGVRGETQYF
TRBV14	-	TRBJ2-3	CASSQLAVTQYF
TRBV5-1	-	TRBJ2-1	CASSFGQGLYNEQFF
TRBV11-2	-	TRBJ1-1	CASSGGTGRTEAFF
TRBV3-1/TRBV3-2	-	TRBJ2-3	CASSHRGDFSTDTQYF
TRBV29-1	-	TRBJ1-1	CSVTRGFTEAFF
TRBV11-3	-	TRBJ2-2	CASSLEGLAGNTGELFF
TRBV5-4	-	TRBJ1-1	CASSLDRNMNTEAFF
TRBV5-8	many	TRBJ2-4	CASSLRPGGTNIQYF
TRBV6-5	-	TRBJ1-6	CASSYGLRDHNSPLHF